These 16 T cell receptor beta chains originate from one sample sequenced in a study of Graves' ophthalmopathy and Graves' hyperthyroidism. The study amplified TCR beta CDR3 regions using RNA transcripts. RT-PCR in the first round used HTBI primers; a second-round multiplex PCR followed. TCRdb processed the multiplex PCR reads anew with MiXCR; each CDR3 protein has one entry. The table shows under 350,000 distinct CDR3 sequences, with about a sixth occurring only once. Sequenced material: peripheral blood. The receptors were gathered from an adult man with Graves' ophthalmopathy.

This clonotype occurred many times. The rearrangement links TRBV4-1 to TRBJ1-6; 12 nucleotides line up with TRBD1. J was trimmed by 7 bases and V by 6 bases; bases with no gene match: 10. Looked up from germline, CDR1 is MGHRA and CDR2 is YSYEKL. The CDR3 runs 17 residues. The CDR3 nucleotides are TGCGCCAGCAGTACCACCGGGACAGGGGGCGGAAATTCACCCCTCCACTTT. Its protein is CASSTTGTGGGNSPLHF.

This clonotype was detected many times. The chain employs TRBV20-1 and TRBJ2-5, with 11 bases aligning to TRBD1. The V gene's germline CDR1 is DFQATT and CDR2 SNEGSKA (reference sequence). With V trimmed by 5 bases and J by 5 bases, 7 bases remained unmatched. The CDR3 consists of 14 residues. For the CDR3, the DNA is TGCAGTGCTGGAGGACAGGGGGCGTTTGAGACCCAGTACTTC. The encoded protein is CSAGGQGAFETQYF.

This clonotype has ten or more counts. J is TRBJ1-1 and V is TRBV5-1, with D possibly matching TRBD1 (5 bases). Germline V gene lookup returns CDR1 SGHRS and CDR2 YFSETQ. The CDR3 extends over 14 amino acids. The ends were cut back, 4 bases at V and 0 bases at J, with 10 bases in the middle. CDR3 protein: CASSLRQMNTEAFF. CDR3 coding DNA: TGCGCCAGCAGCCTGAGACAGATGAACACTGAAGCTTTCTTT.

This clonotype was recorded many times. The junction and the germline gene differ at one end; a read error may be behind it. The J gene is TRBJ1-4, the V gene TRBV7-8; 7 bases match TRBD1. The CDR3 has 13 residues. In germline, CDR1 is SGHVS, CDR2 FQNEAQ. The DNA of the CDR3 is TGCGCCAGCAGCTCCGAAACAGGGGAACGACTGTTTTTT. It yields the protein CASSSETGERLFF.

This clonotype appeared many times. The rearrangement links TRBV29-1 to TRBJ1-1; TRBD1 aligns across 10 bases. CDR1 is SQVTM and CDR2 is ANQGSEA in the germline V gene. V lost 5 bases to trimming and J lost 4 bases; unmatched junction nucleotides: 4. The CDR3 sequence is 13 residues long. CDR3 coding DNA: TGCAGCGTTCTTGGGACAGGGGTCACTGAAGCTTTCTTT. It encodes CSVLGTGVTEAFF.

This clonotype was found many times. This sequence joins TRBV12-3 or TRBV12-4 and TRBJ2-4; the D gene is possibly TRBD2 (6 bases). V was trimmed by 4 bases and J by 0 bases, leaving 10 bases between them. This CDR3 comprises 15 residues. DNA for the CDR3: TGTGCCAGCAGTTCCGGGAGACTAGCCAAAAACATTCAGTACTTC. It yields the protein CASSSGRLAKNIQYF.

This clonotype was counted many times. The chain links TRBV12-3 or TRBV12-4 to TRBJ2-7; D unresolved. Trimming shortened V by 2 bases and J by 6 bases, and 11 bases separated the two germline ends. CDR3 size: 13 residues. CDR3 nucleotides: TGTGCCAGCAGTTTACGTTTCCCGGGCGAGCAGTACTTC. This codes for CASSLRFPGEQYF.

This clonotype was observed at least ten times. CDR3 DNA: TGTGCCACTCAGGGGGTCCTTAACTATGGCTACACCTTC. Its protein product is CATQGVLNYGYTF. V is TRBV10-3 and J is TRBJ1-2, with 7 bases fitting TRBD1. This CDR3 is built from 13 residues. Unmatched junction bases numbered 6, after V lost 10 bases and J lost 1 base. Germline V gene sequence: CDR1 ENHRY, CDR2 SYGVKD.

In its sample, this clonotype was seen a few times. The chain couples TRBV2 to TRBJ2-7, with 9 bases that match TRBD1. CDR1 is SNHLY, CDR2 FYNNEI, per germline. J lost 2 bases, V lost 6 bases, and 8 bases had no gene match. The CDR3 is 15 amino acids. The CDR3 reads CASSYRDREAYEQYF. CDR3 sequence (DNA): TGTGCCAGCAGCTACCGGGACAGGGAAGCCTACGAGCAGTACTTC.

At least ten counts were recorded for this clonotype. V and J are TRBV7-2 and TRBJ1-5; a possible D gene is TRBD1 (6 bases). Between the trimmed V and J ends, which lost 5 bases and 3 bases, there was a span of 14 bases. The CDR3 has 15 amino acids. Germline CDR1 SGHTA, CDR2 FQGNSA. CDR3 sequence: CASSLGQNFNQPQHF. For the CDR3, the DNA is TGTGCCAGCAGCCTCGGACAGAATTTCAATCAGCCCCAGCATTTT.

There are many counts of this clonotype. This CDR3 is CSVEDSKGVKPDTQYF. Written as DNA, the CDR3 is TGCAGCGTTGAAGATTCGAAAGGGGTTAAGCCAGATACGCAGTATTTT. The rearrangement joins TRBV29-1 to TRBJ2-3; TRBD1 might be the D (5 bases). CDR1 SQVTM and CDR2 ANQGSEA come from the germline V gene. Trimming removed 0 bases from V and 4 bases from J, with 17 bases in between. The CDR3 extends over 16 amino acids.

The chain joins TRBV28 to TRBJ1-1; maybe TRBD1 (5 bases). CDR1 and CDR2 (germline): MDHEN, SYDVKM. The length of the CDR3 is 14 residues. V lost 5 bases and J 4 bases, leaving 14 bases between the germline ends. Here the CDR3 reads CASSITPGGTEAFF. The CDR3 DNA reads as TGTGCCAGCAGTATCACCCCGGGGGGCACTGAAGCTTTCTTT.

Many counts were recorded for this clonotype. The chain uses TRBV11-1 and TRBJ2-7; D is ambiguous. Germline V CDR1 and CDR2: SGHAT, FQDESV (reference sequence). Trimming pared 5 bases from V and 0 bases from J, leaving 14 bases between. The CDR3 length is 15 residues. The DNA of the CDR3 is TGTGCCAGCAGCATCACCGGAAGAGGCTCCTACGAGCAGTACTTC. Protein product: CASSITGRGSYEQYF.

On this clonotype itself: This may stem from a read error, because a much larger clone lies one nucleotide away. The CDR3 does not end in the conserved phenylalanine or tryptophan, so this is likely a read error. V gene TRBV19 combines with J gene TRBJ2-2; perhaps D is TRBD1 or TRBD2 (5 bases each). In germline, CDR1 is LNHDA, CDR2 SQIVND (reference sequence). Trimming removed 11 bases from V and 5 bases from J, with 24 bases in between. CDR3 length: 16 residues. CDR3 sequence reads: CASRPGASVGTGELFL. The CDR3 DNA reads TGTGCCTCAAGGCCCGGGGCCAGCGTGGGAACCGGGGAGCTGTTTCTT.

This clonotype was observed many times. The chain is built from TRBV7-2 and TRBJ2-1, with TRBD2 matching 8 bases. This CDR3 region has 15 residues. CDR1 and CDR2 (germline): SGHTA, FQGNSA. V dropped 1 base and J dropped 6; count of bases not matched to a gene: 5. Written as DNA, the CDR3 is TGTGCCAGCAGCTTAGAGGCCCGGGGGGGCAATGAGCAGTTCTTC. Translated: CASSLEARGGNEQFF.

This clonotype came up many times. The chain uses TRBV27 and TRBJ2-7; a possible D gene is TRBD2 (7 bases). V was clipped by 5 bases and J by 2 bases, with 16 bases between them. Germline V gives CDR1 MNHEY, CDR2 SMNVEV (reference sequence). CDR3 length equals 15 residues. CDR3 in amino acids: CASSPGGGGTYEQYF. DNA for the CDR3: TGTGCCAGCAGTCCCGGAGGGGGGGGCACCTACGAGCAGTACTTC.